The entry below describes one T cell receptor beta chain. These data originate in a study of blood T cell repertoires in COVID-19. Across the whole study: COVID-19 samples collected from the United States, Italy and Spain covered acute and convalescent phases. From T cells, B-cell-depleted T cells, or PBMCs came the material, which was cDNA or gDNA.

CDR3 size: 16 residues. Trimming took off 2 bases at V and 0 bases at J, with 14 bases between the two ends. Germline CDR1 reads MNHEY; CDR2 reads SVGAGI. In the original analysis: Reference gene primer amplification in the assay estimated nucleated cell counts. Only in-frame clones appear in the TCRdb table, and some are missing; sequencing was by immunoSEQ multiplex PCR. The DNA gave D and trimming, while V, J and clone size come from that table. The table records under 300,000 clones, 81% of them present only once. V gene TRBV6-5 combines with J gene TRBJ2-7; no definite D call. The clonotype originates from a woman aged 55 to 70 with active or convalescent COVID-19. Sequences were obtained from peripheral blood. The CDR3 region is CASSYMWQPSSYEQYF. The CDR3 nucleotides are TGTGCCAGCAGTTACATGTGGCAGCCTAGCTCCTACGAGCAGTACTTC.